This T cell receptor beta chain was captured by sequencing in a study of identical twins (dated by TCRdb to the mid-2010s). About the full investigation: To test whether fetal clonotypes persist, this study deep-sequenced TCR alpha and beta repertoires from monozygotic twins, from unrelated adults of various ages, and from cord blood. To rule out contamination, the twin experiments were replicated at different times with different library preparation protocols.

The paper as a whole reports these results and caveats: Zero-insertion analyses could be partly confounded by invariant T cells such as MAIT and iNKT, although diverse VJ usage argued against such confounding for most clonotypes. Because the same donors could not be followed over many years, the conclusions relied on cross-sectional statistical analysis. Compared with coincidental sharing between unrelated individuals, an excess of low generation-probability sequences was observed among out-of-frame TCR alpha sequences shared between twins. A weaker excess of twin sharing was found in beta out-of-frame sequences because the signal-to-noise ratio was lowered by fewer shared sequences. Fewer insertions were carried by abundant cord blood beta clonotypes; a weaker similar trend was observed in young adult naive repertoires, while no such trend was observed in memory repertoires. Out-of-frame TCR alpha sharing in monozygotic twins was systematically underestimated by recombination models, whereas sharing between unrelated individuals was in agreement with the recombination models.

Every donor in the study was a healthy Caucasian. Three pairs of female monozygotic twins, all aged roughly 18 to 30 years, were included in the twin cohort. Positive isolation kits from Invitrogen were used to isolate CD4+ and CD8+ T cell populations. CDR1 is given as SQVTM and CDR2 as ANQGSEA, both from the germline V gene. The CDR3 runs 12 amino acids, cysteine and phenylalanine included. The entry retains the CDR3 DNA only, 36 bases that are in frame from base 1. This clonotype was recorded at least ten times. What this receptor recognizes is not known. Base qualities were left out, and no much larger clone turns up one base away. The library was made by 5' RACE. Instrument on record: Illumina HiSeq 2000. Template switching introduced a universal primer binding site; the final cDNA contained a unique molecular identifier, enabling accurate counting of TCR cDNA molecules. First-strand cDNA for TCR alpha and beta chains was synthesized from specific primers in the conserved constant-segment region. To control for contamination, every cDNA library was double barcoded, receiving both a SMART-Mk sample barcode and Illumina barcodes. TruSeq adapter sequences, together with Illumina sample barcodes, were added in two successive PCR steps. TCR alpha and beta cDNA libraries were sequenced on the Illumina HiSeq platform with custom primers. Under the source paper's analysis protocol: MiGEC was used to process raw reads and extract unique molecular identifiers, and MiXCR was used to find CDR3 positions. For each individual, recombination models were inferred using an EM algorithm with the repgenHMM and IGoR tools. Shared clonotypes were analyzed with the tcR package in R, and sharing was normalized by the product of cloneset sizes. To study raw recombination free of thymic and clonal selection effects, out-of-frame nonproductive sequences were analyzed. Using fastp at Q25 and MiXCR, TCRdb reprocessed the public reads and kept productive beta chains. For every CDR3 protein sequence, its rows merge into one entry that carries the most common genes and DNA. For this entry, the V and J calls and clone size follow TCRdb and not the study's own pipeline. The sample data list about 200,000 distinct CDR3 sequences, and 6% to 7% of these were observed just once. Of the sample, about 14% is held by the ten largest clones.

Another study also made use of these data, one on T cells expressing NK-cell markers. Looking at the second paper: In sorted CD3+CD56+NKG2C+, CD3+CD56+NKG2C- and CD3+CD56-NKG2C+ T-cell subsets from several donors, TCR beta-chain repertoires were profiled. Of the eight sequenced donors, seven were found to be HCMV-seropositive and one was found to be HCMV-seronegative. To restrict sorting to alphabetaTCR-expressing T cells, an anti-gammadeltaTCR antibody was added in several experiments. In roughly 6 donors, the dominant CD3+CD56+NKG2C+ clonotypes ranked among the top 10 CD8+ clonotypes, making up about 1.0-7.0% of CD8+ T cells. Those dominant clonotypes were again the most abundant among CD3+CD56-NKG2C+ cells in a handful of donors, at roughly 25-60.1%. It remained unclear whether the expanded NKG2C-expressing T cell clones were specific for HCMV antigens. All eight donors whose samples were sequenced were randomly selected healthy volunteers, three of them men and five women. HCMV serostatus was determined by detecting HCMV-specific IgG in serum with a commercial ELISA kit. MIGEC was used to demultiplex reads and group the reads by UMI, and MiTCR was used to assemble and quantify clonotypes. To remove erroneous sequences, TCR cDNA sequences were retained only when supported by two or more reads. The tcR package was used for downstream repertoire analysis, and clonotypes were matched between fractions using CDR3 nucleotide sequence together with V segment. VDJmatch was used to annotate antigen specificity against VDJdb, with one amino acid substitution allowed in CDR3.

The chain links TRBV29-1 with TRBJ2-2, with the D gene call left open. The TCR comes from a woman aged 18-29 years in good health. The material sequenced was CD8+ T cells sorted from blood. The CDR3 reads CSYTGPAGELFF. In nucleotides, the sequence is TGCAGTTACACTGGTCCCGCCGGGGAGCTGTTTTTT.